This is a list of T cell receptor beta chains from one sample in a study of CD8 T cells in Susac syndrome. TCRdb ran MiXCR on the immunoSEQ multiplex PCR reads and lists one entry per CDR3 protein. The repertoire holds about 280,000 distinct CDR3 sequences, with 70% to 90% as singletons. Sequencing was performed on CD8+ T cells from PBMCs. These receptors were taken from a human donor with multiple sclerosis. Each CDR3 is given with its conserved first and last residue.

CDR3 protein,J gene,V gene
CSVDSANTGELFF,TRBJ2-2,TRBV29-1
CASSVGISPGYEQYF,TRBJ2-7,TRBV9
CASSLDKNGYTF,TRBJ1-2,TRBV12-3/TRBV12-4
CASSYGLAGVREQFF,TRBJ2-1,TRBV6-5
CSARSRSYEQYF,TRBJ2-7,TRBV20-1
CSVEVRTVPYEQYF,TRBJ2-7,TRBV29-1
CASSFLAGGGDEQFF,TRBJ2-1,TRBV7-9
CASSAGAGWKPQHF,TRBJ1-5,TRBV5-6
CASGYRSVYNEQFF,TRBJ2-1,TRBV13
CASSLEGATNEKLFF,TRBJ1-4,TRBV5-6
CASSQWSGNTGELFF,TRBJ2-2,TRBV4-1
CASRGGRREHSNQPQHF,TRBJ1-5,TRBV21-1
CASSTAREAPDTQYF,TRBJ2-3,TRBV3-1
CASSPSGRGEQYF,TRBJ2-7,TRBV9
CASSKTPPRKQYF,TRBJ2-7,TRBV27
CASSTRGAQQETQYF,TRBJ2-5,TRBV7-9
CASSELLSHEQYF,TRBJ2-7,TRBV6-1
CASSLDGSSGRADTQYF,TRBJ2-3,TRBV5-1
CASSFFNQPQHF,TRBJ1-5,TRBV27
CASSPGGLANYNEQFF,TRBJ2-1,TRBV5-1
CASRVAGLKYGQYF,TRBJ2-7,TRBV11-2
CASSGPDRGLNQPQHF,TRBJ1-5,TRBV2
CASGPAPGRARTDTQYF,TRBJ2-3,TRBV12-5
CASSFSVPTYNEQFF,TRBJ2-1,TRBV7-9
CAWKRTIGEAFF,TRBJ1-1,TRBV30
CASSFLGASGRAAELFF,TRBJ2-2,TRBV28
CASSPGQANSYEQYF,TRBJ2-7,TRBV28
CASSPIGLRGGEDNEQFF,TRBJ2-1,TRBV4-2
CASSQGRRANEQFF,TRBJ2-1,TRBV3-1
CASSTPQTGGFDTQYF,TRBJ2-3,TRBV19
CASSGRPTTSSYNEQFF,TRBJ2-1,TRBV27
CASSGASSYNEQFF,TRBJ2-1,TRBV5-1
CASSQAGAYNEQFF,TRBJ2-1,TRBV12-3/TRBV12-4
CASNIGGYTEAFF,TRBJ1-1,TRBV12-3/TRBV12-4
CASSLSREGRWETQYF,TRBJ2-5,TRBV7-8
CASSYREGLDEQYF,TRBJ2-7,TRBV12-3/TRBV12-4
CASSPVWREGRGSYNEQFF,TRBJ2-1,TRBV6-1
CASSLGQGMIYEQYF,TRBJ2-7,TRBV19
CASSSGRQINIQYF,TRBJ2-4,TRBV27
CASSPYRGQEETQYF,TRBJ2-5,TRBV3-1
CASSSSGTAFYEQYF,TRBJ2-7,TRBV19